This T cell receptor beta chain was captured in a study of beta chain features in type 1 diabetes. Since all of the isolated RNA was reverse transcribed, expressed TCRB transcripts were what got sequenced. The assay was immunoSEQ multiplex PCR, and TCRdb's table has in-frame clones only and misses some. The sample shows about 350,000 clones, about 20% of them seen only once. V dropped 4 bases and J dropped 6 bases, with 16 bases sitting between them. CDR3 length: 14 amino acids. CDR1 is SGDLS and CDR2 is YYNGEE in the germline V gene. This rearrangement joins TRBV9 to TRBJ2-5, with D possibly TRBD2 on 6 matching bases. Sequencing was carried out using naive CD4+ T cells from blood. This sequence originates from a woman between 18 and 30 years old in good health. The CDR3 loop reads CASSYQTGEKTQYF. CDR3 DNA: TGTGCCAGCAGCTACCAAACGGGGGAGAAGACCCAGTACTTC.